These 14 T cell receptor beta chains were sequenced from one sample in a study of T cells in Graves' hyperthyroidism and ophthalmopathy. RNA transcripts yielded amplified TCR beta CDR3 regions. In the first-round RT-PCR of the TCR CDR3, the HTBI primer set was used. Using its own MiXCR run on the multiplex PCR reads, TCRdb lists one record per CDR3 protein. The table lists roughly 380,000 distinct CDR3 sequences, around 13% of them singletons. The sequencing sample was made of blood. The receptors were gathered from a woman aged 55-70 years with Graves' hyperthyroidism.

This clonotype was seen ten or more times. The chain employs TRBV9 and TRBJ1-1; weak D call: TRBD1 (5 bases). V was cut by 3 bases and J by 2 bases, with 11 bases left in between. CDR3 length equals 14 residues. Germline loops: CDR1 SGDLS, CDR2 YYNGEE. The CDR3 here is CASSATGGNTEAFF. In DNA, the CDR3 is TGTGCCAGCAGCGCCACAGGAGGAAACACTGAAGCTTTCTTT.

This chain links TRBV4-1 with TRBJ1-5, with a possible D match to TRBD1 (6 bases). Per germline, CDR1 MGHRA and CDR2 YSYEKL. The CDR3 has 15 amino acids. Trimming stripped 1 base from V and 7 bases from J, with 14 bases between. CDR3 residues: CASSQGTAASQPQHF. CDR3 nucleotides: TGCGCCAGCAGCCAAGGGACAGCGGCATCACAGCCCCAGCATTTT.

The chain has TRBV5-5 and TRBJ2-7; 12 nucleotides line up with TRBD2. The CDR3 totals 14 residues. Germline V gene sequence: CDR1 SGHKS, CDR2 YYEKEE (reference sequence). V was pared by 3 bases and J by 5 bases, with 3 bases of the junction left unmatched. The CDR3 bases are TGTGCCAGCAGCTCGACTAGCGGGAGCAACGAGCAGTACTTC. Its translation: CASSSTSGSNEQYF. The variable domain in full, completed from reference TRBV5-5 and TRBJ2-7, reads DAGVTQSPTHLIKTRGQQVTLRCSPISGHKSVSWYQQVLGQGPQFIFQYYEKEERGRGNFPDRFSARQFPNYSSELNVNALLLGDSALYLCASSSTSGSNEQYFGPGTRLTVT.

For this clonotype: A single base separates this from a much larger clone, so it may be a read error. V is TRBV12-3 or TRBV12-4 and J is TRBJ2-3, with 9 bases fitting TRBD2. The CDR3 has 15 residues. The CDR3, as DNA: TGTGCCAGCAGTTTAAAGCGGGAGGTTAGAGATATGCAGTATTTT. Encoded protein: CASSLKREVRDMQYF.

This clonotype was counted between two and nine times. V usage is TRBV11-2 and J usage is TRBJ2-2; D gene uncertain. Germline V lookup: CDR1 SGHAT, CDR2 FQNNGV. V was trimmed by 3 bases and J by 6 bases, leaving 11 bases between them. The CDR3 covers 14 residues. The CDR3 loop reads CASSLPGGAGELFF. The CDR3 bases are TGTGCCAGCAGCTTGCCAGGTGGGGCCGGGGAGCTGTTTTTT. The variable domain in full, completed from reference TRBV11-2 and TRBJ2-2, reads EAGVAQSPRYKIIEKRQSVAFWCNPISGHATLYWYQQILGQGPKLLIQFQNNGVVDDSQLPKDRFSAERLKGVDSTLKIQPAKLEDSAVYLCASSLPGGAGELFFGEGSRLTVL.

This clonotype appeared many times. V gene TRBV24-1 combines with J gene TRBJ2-7; D is undetermined. CDR1 is KGHDR and CDR2 is SFDVKD in the germline V gene. Between the trimmed V and J ends, which lost 0 bases and 0 bases, there was a span of 14 bases. The CDR3 runs to 17 residues. CDR3 amino acids: CATSDLGEGRFSYEQYF. CDR3 in DNA: TGTGCCACCAGTGATTTGGGAGAAGGCAGATTCTCCTACGAGCAGTACTTC.

This clonotype was seen only a few times. The chain uses TRBV12-5 and TRBJ2-3; 9 nucleotides agree with TRBD2. V was pared by 3 bases and J by 6 bases, with 10 bases of the junction left unmatched. The CDR3 has 16 residues. From germline, CDR1 is LGHNT and CDR2 FRNRAP. CDR3 coding DNA: TGTGCTAGTGGTTTAAGTCCTAGCGGGATTCCTGATACGCAGTATTTT. Residues: CASGLSPSGIPDTQYF.

This clonotype was seen at least ten times. The rearrangement links TRBV27 to TRBJ2-3; D gene ambiguous. This CDR3 region has 14 residues. V was clipped by 0 bases and J by 4 bases, with 8 bases between them. The germline V gene encodes CDR1 MNHEY and CDR2 SMNVEV (reference sequence). The CDR3 loop is CASSLSSNSDTQYF. CDR3 DNA: TGTGCCAGCAGTTTATCCAGCAATTCAGATACGCAGTATTTT.

There are a few counts of this clonotype. The V and J genes are TRBV27 and TRBJ1-1; 7 bases align to TRBD1. V gave up 5 bases and J gave up 6 bases; unmatched junction bases: 9. Germline loops: CDR1 MNHEY, CDR2 SMNVEV (reference sequence). The CDR3 contains 14 residues. CDR3: CASSPRDRLAEAFF. DNA for the CDR3: TGTGCCAGCAGTCCCCGGGACAGACTAGCTGAAGCTTTCTTT.

This chain links TRBV20-1 with TRBJ2-1; 8 positions match TRBD2. This CDR3 contains 15 residues. Germline CDR1 is DFQATT and CDR2 is SNEGSKA (reference sequence). The junction had 10 bases not matched to a gene; V was cut back by 0 bases and J by 9 bases. The CDR3 region is CSARDYQAGVGEQFF. The CDR3 DNA follows: TGCAGTGCTAGAGATTACCAAGCGGGAGTTGGTGAGCAGTTCTTC.

This clonotype has a handful of counts. The chain combines TRBV5-4 with TRBJ1-1, with TRBD1 matching over 9 bases. This CDR3 spans 15 amino acids. V was clipped by 3 bases and J by 2 bases; unmatched bases: 5. Looked up from germline, CDR1 is SGHNT and CDR2 is YYREEE (reference sequence). The CDR3 sequence: CASSSHTGGNTEAFF. CDR3 in DNA: TGTGCCAGCAGCTCCCACACAGGGGGCAACACTGAAGCTTTCTTT.

This clonotype was detected a few times. In nucleotides, the CDR3 is TGTGCCAGCATGGCGGGAGTAAGCACAGATACGCAGTATTTT. Translated: CASMAGVSTDTQYF. J is TRBJ2-3 and V is TRBV7-2, with 7 bases fitting TRBD2. The germline gives CDR1 SGHTA, CDR2 FQGNSA. V trimming: 7 bases; J trimming: 0 bases; junction bases outside the gene matches: 4. CDR3 length equals 14 residues.

Concerning this clonotype itself: A read error may be the cause here, since a much bigger clone is one base away. This rearrangement joins TRBV6-2 or TRBV6-3 to TRBJ2-5; the D gene is possibly TRBD1 (6 bases). The CDR3 consists of 15 residues. Germline lookup yields CDR1 MNHEY and CDR2 SVGEGT. The CDR3 coding sequence is TGTGCCAGCAGTTACACCCTCAGGGGCGGAGAGACCCAGTGCTTC. It codes for CASSYTLRGGETQCF.

The CDR3 DNA follows: TGCAGTGCCACACCCAGACAGGGAGGGTACACTGAAGCTTTCTTT. The encoded protein is CSATPRQGGYTEAFF. The chain combines TRBV20-1 with TRBJ1-1, with TRBD1 matching over 7 bases. V lost 6 bases, J lost 3 bases, and 13 bases stayed unmatched. This CDR3 spans 15 amino acids. CDR1 and CDR2 (germline): DFQATT, SNEGSKA (reference sequence).